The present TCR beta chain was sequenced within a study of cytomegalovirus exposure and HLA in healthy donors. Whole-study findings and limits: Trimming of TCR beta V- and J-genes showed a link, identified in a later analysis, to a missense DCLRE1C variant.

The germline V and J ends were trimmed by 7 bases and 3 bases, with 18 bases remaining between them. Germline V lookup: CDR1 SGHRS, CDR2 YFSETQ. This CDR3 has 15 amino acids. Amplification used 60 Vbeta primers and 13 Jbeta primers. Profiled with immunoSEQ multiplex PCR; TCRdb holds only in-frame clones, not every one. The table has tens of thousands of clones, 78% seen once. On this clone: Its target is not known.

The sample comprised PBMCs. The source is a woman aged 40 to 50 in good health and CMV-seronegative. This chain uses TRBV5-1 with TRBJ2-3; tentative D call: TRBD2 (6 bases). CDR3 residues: CASDQEGRRTDTQYF. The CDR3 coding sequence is TGCGCCAGCGACCAGGAGGGTCGGAGGACAGATACGCAGTATTTT.